This entry lists 27 T cell receptor beta chains sequenced from one sample in a study of blood T cell dynamics during melanoma immunotherapy. TCRdb's table, derived via immunoSEQ multiplex PCR, lists solely in-frame clones and lacks some. Of a few thousand clones listed, over 75% are singletons. As for time point: week 3, after first cycle of checkpoint inhibitor. The material sequenced was blood, taken from a patient treated with checkpoint blockade. The source of these receptors is a human donor with melanoma.

The J gene is TRBJ2-5, the V gene TRBV7-9, with no clear D. The CDR3 is 13 residues long. CDR1 SEHNR and CDR2 FQNEAQ come from the germline V gene (reference sequence). Trimming pared 4 bases from V and 2 bases from J, leaving 8 bases between. CDR3 sequence (DNA): TGTGCCAGCAGCTCCGTTTGGCAAGAGACCCAGTACTTC. As protein: CASSSVWQETQYF.

This sequence joins TRBV7-2 and TRBJ2-3; 8 nucleotides line up with TRBD2. This CDR3 spans 16 amino acids. The germline CDR1 and CDR2 sequences are SGHTA and FQGNSA. V lost 3 bases to trimming and J lost 6 bases; unmatched junction nucleotides: 11. CDR3 in amino acids: CASSFQRGYPGDTQYF. The CDR3, as DNA: TGTGCCAGCAGCTTTCAGCGGGGGTACCCTGGGGATACGCAGTATTTT.

In this sample, this clone turned up once. CDR3 in amino acids: CASSLTRSGNQPQHF. CDR3 nucleotide sequence: TGTGCCAGCAGCTTGACCCGGTCGGGCAATCAGCCCCAGCATTTT. The V call is TRBV7-6, the J call TRBJ1-5; D gene unclear. CDR1 SGHVS and CDR2 FNYEAQ come from the germline V gene. The V end lost 3 bases, the J end lost 2 bases, and 11 bases lay between the germline ends. CDR3 length: 15 residues.

V usage is TRBV10-3 and J usage is TRBJ2-5, with 9 bases that match TRBD2. The CDR3 spans 21 residues. Per germline, CDR1 ENHRY and CDR2 SYGVKD. The junction had 20 bases not matched to a gene; V was cut back by 2 bases and J by 1 base. In DNA, the CDR3 is TGTGCCATCAGTGAGCCCACGGTGGGGGAGCGGGGGGATAGGCTCCAAGAGACCCAGTACTTC. Amino acids: CAISEPTVGERGDRLQETQYF.

This sequence joins TRBV5-4 and TRBJ2-2; D call uncertain. V lost 6 bases to trimming and J lost 8 bases, with 17 bases between them. The CDR3 is made up of 14 amino acids. Germline CDR1 reads SGHNT; CDR2 reads YYREEE (reference sequence). DNA for the CDR3: TGTGCCAGCACCCTTGAGGCCGCAGGTGGGGAGCTGTTTTTT. Protein product: CASTLEAAGGELFF.

This chain connects TRBV18 to TRBJ2-5, with a possible D match to TRBD2 (6 bases). Trimming removed 3 bases from V and 1 base from J, with 6 bases in between. Per the germline V gene, CDR1 is KGHSH and CDR2 is LQKENI. The CDR3 has 13 residues. The CDR3: CASSPEGQETQYF. CDR3 bases: TGTGCCAGCTCACCGGAGGGCCAAGAGACCCAGTACTTC.

The chain employs TRBV5-1 and TRBJ2-1; tentative D call: TRBD1 (6 bases). This CDR3 has 15 residues. Deletions cut 0 bases from V and 4 bases from J, with 11 bases between. Germline CDR1 reads SGHRS; CDR2 reads YFSETQ. The CDR3, as DNA: TGCGCCAGCAGCTTGGTGGTGACAGGTTACAATGAGCAGTTCTTC. Its protein product is CASSLVVTGYNEQFF.

The CDR3 region has the DNA TGTGCCAGCAGCTTAGTACGGGACTGGCAGAAAAACATTCAGTACTTC. As protein: CASSLVRDWQKNIQYF. J is TRBJ2-4 and V is TRBV2; D possibly corresponds to TRBD2 (6 bases). Germline-derived CDR1 and CDR2 are SNHLY and FYNNEI. V was trimmed by 6 bases and J by 4 bases, leaving 19 bases between them. The CDR3 length is 16 residues. Looking up the rest from reference TRBV2 and TRBJ2-4 gives the full variable domain: EPEVTQTPSHQVTQMGQEVILRCVPISNHLYFYWYRQILGQKVEFLVSFYNNEISEKSEIFDDQFSVERPDGSNFTLKIRSTKLEDSAMYFCASSLVRDWQKNIQYFGAGTRLSVL.

V and J are TRBV28 and TRBJ2-5; 13 bases are a match to TRBD2. Losses at the gene ends were 4 bases for V and 2 bases for J; bases not matched to a gene: 7. Germline V lookup: CDR1 MDHEN, CDR2 SYDVKM. CDR3 length equals 17 residues. CDR3 in amino acids: CASSSRSGLAGQETQYF. In DNA, the CDR3 is TGTGCCAGCAGTTCCCGATCGGGACTAGCGGGGCAAGAGACCCAGTACTTC. Drawing the rest from reference TRBV28 and TRBJ2-5, the complete variable domain is DVKVTQSSRYLVKRTGEKVFLECVQDMDHENMFWYRQDPGLGLRLIYFSYDVKMKEKGDIPEGYSVSREKKERFSLILESASTNQTSMYLCASSSRSGLAGQETQYFGPGTRLLVL.

V is TRBV6-1 and J is TRBJ2-7; TRBD2 might be the D (6 bases). Looked up from germline, CDR1 is MNHNS and CDR2 is SASEGT. Deletions cut 8 bases from V and 2 bases from J, with 13 bases between. The CDR3 runs 13 residues. The CDR3 nucleotides read TGTGCCAGCTTAACCGGGACTCCCTACGAGCAGTACTTC. This codes for CASLTGTPYEQYF.

The chain is built from TRBV9 and TRBJ2-5; possibly TRBD2 for D (6 bases). Trimming removed 2 bases from V and 5 bases from J, with 16 bases in between. Germline loops: CDR1 SGDLS, CDR2 YYNGEE. The CDR3 runs 15 residues. The DNA of the CDR3 is TGTGCCAGCAGCGTCGGTAACCTAGCGCGGGAGACCCAGTACTTC. The encoded protein is CASSVGNLARETQYF. Combining the CDR3 with reference TRBV9 and TRBJ2-5 gives the whole variable domain DSGVTQTPKHLITATGQRVTLRCSPRSGDLSVYWYQQSLDQGLQFLIQYYNGEERAKGNILERFSAQQFPDLHSELNLSSLELGDSALYFCASSVGNLARETQYFGPGTRLLVL.

The chain combines TRBV7-2 with TRBJ1-2; D gene ambiguous. Germline lookup yields CDR1 SGHTA and CDR2 FQGNSA. CDR3 length: 12 residues. V lost 1 base to trimming and J lost 5 bases, with 5 bases between them. The CDR3 sequence is CASSLVGYGYTF. The CDR3 DNA reads TGTGCCAGCAGCTTAGTGGGGTATGGCTACACCTTC.

The chain has TRBV19 and TRBJ1-5; a weak D match, TRBD1 (6 bases). V was trimmed by 4 bases and J by 1 base, leaving 14 bases between them. This CDR3 is 16 amino acids long. The V gene's germline CDR1 is LNHDA and CDR2 SQIVND (reference sequence). Written as DNA, the CDR3 is TGTGCCAGTAGTAACAGGGCTCGTAAAAGCAATCAGCCCCAGCATTTT. Protein product: CASSNRARKSNQPQHF.

The chain combines TRBV7-3 with TRBJ2-7, with 10 bases identical to TRBD1. CDR3 length equals 15 residues. Germline assignment: CDR1 SGHTA and CDR2 FQGTGA. The V gene end was trimmed by 3 bases and the J gene end by 2 bases; junction bases not matched to a gene: 4. CDR3 residues: CASSFGTGAPYEQYF. DNA of the CDR3: TGTGCCAGCAGCTTTGGGACAGGGGCCCCCTACGAGCAGTACTTC.

This clone was picked up a small number of times. The conserved closing phenylalanine or tryptophan is absent in this CDR3, likely reflecting a read error. The limits of the CDR3 on the DNA are not certain, so only TCRdb's listed CDR3 is given. This rearrangement joins TRBV4-1 to TRBJ1-2. Germline V lookup: CDR1 MGHRA, CDR2 YSYEKL. With termini counted, the CDR3 has 8 amino acids. The CDR3 region is CASSQEEC.

The chain uses TRBV28 and TRBJ1-1, with D maybe TRBD1 (6 bases). The CDR3 contains 13 residues. V was pared by 2 bases and J by 6 bases, with 10 bases between. Germline CDR1 and CDR2: MDHEN and SYDVKM. CDR3 protein: CASSLRGAPEAFF. CDR3 nucleotide sequence: TGTGCCAGCAGTTTAAGGGGGGCTCCTGAAGCTTTCTTT.

This chain links TRBV10-2 with TRBJ2-1, with unresolved D. CDR3 length: 15 amino acids. The V end was cut by 5 bases, the J end by 1 base, with 12 bases between. CDR1 and CDR2 from the germline V gene are WSHSY and SAAADI. The CDR3 nucleotides read TGCGCCAGCAGTCGGGCAGCTCCTTCCTACAATGAGCAGTTCTTC. It is translated as CASSRAAPSYNEQFF.

The V call is TRBV11-1, the J call TRBJ1-2; weak D call: TRBD1 (5 bases). The ends were cut back, 1 base at V and 4 bases at J, with 13 bases in the middle. The CDR3 spans 15 residues. From germline, CDR1 is SGHAT and CDR2 FQDESV (reference sequence). CDR3 region: CASSLESGTLYGYTF. The CDR3 nucleotides read TGTGCCAGCAGCTTAGAGTCTGGGACCCTCTATGGCTACACCTTC. The variable domain in full, completed from reference TRBV11-1 and TRBJ1-2, reads EAEVAQSPRYKITEKSQAVAFWCDPISGHATLYWYRQILGQGPELLVQFQDESVVDDSQLPKDRFSAERLKGVDSTLKIQPAELGDSAMYLCASSLESGTLYGYTFGSGTRLTVV.

This chain uses TRBV2 with TRBJ2-7; D call uncertain. The CDR3 loop spans 11 amino acids. Trimming removed 7 bases at V and 0 bases at J, with 4 bases between. Germline V CDR1 and CDR2: SNHLY, FYNNEI. The CDR3 DNA reads as TGTGCCAGCATCCTCTCCTACGAGCAGTACTTC. Amino acids: CASILSYEQYF. The variable domain in full, with the rest retrieved from reference TRBV2 and TRBJ2-7, is EPEVTQTPSHQVTQMGQEVILRCVPISNHLYFYWYRQILGQKVEFLVSFYNNEISEKSEIFDDQFSVERPDGSNFTLKIRSTKLEDSAMYFCASILSYEQYFGPGTRLTVT.

The rearrangement joins TRBV5-1 to TRBJ1-4; no definite D call. The CDR3 has 14 amino acids. V was pared by 4 bases and J by 4 bases, with 11 bases between. Germline V gene data show CDR1 as SGHRS and CDR2 as YFSETQ. The CDR3 DNA is TGCGCCAGCAGCCTAACGCCAGTTAATGAAAAACTGTTTTTT. Encoded protein: CASSLTPVNEKLFF. The full variable domain, in which reference TRBV5-1 and TRBJ1-4 provide the parts outside the CDR3, is KAGVTQTPRYLIKTRGQQVTLSCSPISGHRSVSWYQQTPGQGLQFLFEYFSETQRNKGNFPGRFSGRQFSNSRSEMNVSTLELGDSALYLCASSLTPVNEKLFFGSGTQLSVL.

CDR3 in DNA: TGTGCCAGCTCACCACCGGCCGGGGCCCGTGAAAAACTGTTTTTT. It encodes CASSPPAGAREKLFF. V and J are TRBV18 and TRBJ1-4, with a weak D call TRBD1 (5 bases). V was shortened by 0 bases and J by 7 bases, with 12 bases between the two germline ends. The CDR3 consists of 15 residues. Germline-derived CDR1 and CDR2 are KGHSH and LQKENI.

The chain couples TRBV5-4 to TRBJ2-5; TRBD1 matches 8 bases. CDR1 is SGHNT, CDR2 YYREEE, per germline (reference sequence). This CDR3 region has 15 residues. With 4 bases clipped from V and 4 bases from J, the junction kept 9 bases outside the gene matches. The CDR3 DNA reads as TGTGCCAGCAGCCCGAAGACAGGGGTTGTAGAGACCCAGTACTTC. Translation: CASSPKTGVVETQYF.

The chain combines TRBV4-3 with TRBJ2-1; TRBD1 matches 11 bases. The CDR3 extends over 16 amino acids. V lost 0 bases, J lost 8 bases, and 6 bases stayed unmatched. Germline-derived CDR1 and CDR2 are LGHNA and YSLEER. CDR3: CASSQDWGQGVHEQFF. The CDR3, as DNA: TGCGCCAGCAGCCAAGATTGGGGACAGGGGGTACATGAGCAGTTCTTC.

The rearrangement links TRBV11-2 to TRBJ1-4, with D perhaps TRBD1 (5 bases). Trimming shortened V by 5 bases and J by 4 bases, and 20 bases separated the two germline ends. Germline V CDR1 and CDR2: SGHAT, FQNNGV. The CDR3 covers 17 residues. The CDR3 bases are TGTGCCAGCAGCCCCTCTGTGCCGGGACTGCATAATGAAAAACTGTTTTTT. It codes for CASSPSVPGLHNEKLFF.

The chain has TRBV6-4 and TRBJ2-2, with unresolved D. V dropped 4 bases and J dropped 3 bases, with 12 bases sitting between them. Per the germline V gene, CDR1 is MRHNA and CDR2 is SNTAGT. The CDR3 totals 15 residues. This chain's CDR3 is CASSAGRPDTGELFF. CDR3 DNA: TGTGCCAGCAGTGCTGGCAGGCCTGACACCGGGGAGCTGTTTTTT.

The rearrangement links TRBV5-4 to TRBJ2-3, with 11 bases that match TRBD1. V was pared by 4 bases and J by 5 bases, with 6 bases of the junction left unmatched. The germline CDR1 and CDR2 sequences are SGHNT and YYREEE (reference sequence). CDR3 size: 15 residues. CDR3 amino acids: CASSGRTGGIDTQYF. Written as DNA, the CDR3 is TGTGCCAGCAGCGGCCGGACAGGGGGCATAGATACGCAGTATTTT.

The table lists this clone with a count of one. J is TRBJ1-1 and V is TRBV10-3; TRBD1 agrees at 8 bases. Germline V lookup: CDR1 ENHRY, CDR2 SYGVKD. J gave up 1 base and V 3 bases, and 13 bases lay outside the gene matches. This CDR3 is built from 18 residues. CDR3 sequence (DNA): TGTGCCATCAGTGAAGAACAGGGGGGAAACAATGCGAACACTGAAGCTTTCTTT. Encoded protein: CAISEEQGGNNANTEAFF.